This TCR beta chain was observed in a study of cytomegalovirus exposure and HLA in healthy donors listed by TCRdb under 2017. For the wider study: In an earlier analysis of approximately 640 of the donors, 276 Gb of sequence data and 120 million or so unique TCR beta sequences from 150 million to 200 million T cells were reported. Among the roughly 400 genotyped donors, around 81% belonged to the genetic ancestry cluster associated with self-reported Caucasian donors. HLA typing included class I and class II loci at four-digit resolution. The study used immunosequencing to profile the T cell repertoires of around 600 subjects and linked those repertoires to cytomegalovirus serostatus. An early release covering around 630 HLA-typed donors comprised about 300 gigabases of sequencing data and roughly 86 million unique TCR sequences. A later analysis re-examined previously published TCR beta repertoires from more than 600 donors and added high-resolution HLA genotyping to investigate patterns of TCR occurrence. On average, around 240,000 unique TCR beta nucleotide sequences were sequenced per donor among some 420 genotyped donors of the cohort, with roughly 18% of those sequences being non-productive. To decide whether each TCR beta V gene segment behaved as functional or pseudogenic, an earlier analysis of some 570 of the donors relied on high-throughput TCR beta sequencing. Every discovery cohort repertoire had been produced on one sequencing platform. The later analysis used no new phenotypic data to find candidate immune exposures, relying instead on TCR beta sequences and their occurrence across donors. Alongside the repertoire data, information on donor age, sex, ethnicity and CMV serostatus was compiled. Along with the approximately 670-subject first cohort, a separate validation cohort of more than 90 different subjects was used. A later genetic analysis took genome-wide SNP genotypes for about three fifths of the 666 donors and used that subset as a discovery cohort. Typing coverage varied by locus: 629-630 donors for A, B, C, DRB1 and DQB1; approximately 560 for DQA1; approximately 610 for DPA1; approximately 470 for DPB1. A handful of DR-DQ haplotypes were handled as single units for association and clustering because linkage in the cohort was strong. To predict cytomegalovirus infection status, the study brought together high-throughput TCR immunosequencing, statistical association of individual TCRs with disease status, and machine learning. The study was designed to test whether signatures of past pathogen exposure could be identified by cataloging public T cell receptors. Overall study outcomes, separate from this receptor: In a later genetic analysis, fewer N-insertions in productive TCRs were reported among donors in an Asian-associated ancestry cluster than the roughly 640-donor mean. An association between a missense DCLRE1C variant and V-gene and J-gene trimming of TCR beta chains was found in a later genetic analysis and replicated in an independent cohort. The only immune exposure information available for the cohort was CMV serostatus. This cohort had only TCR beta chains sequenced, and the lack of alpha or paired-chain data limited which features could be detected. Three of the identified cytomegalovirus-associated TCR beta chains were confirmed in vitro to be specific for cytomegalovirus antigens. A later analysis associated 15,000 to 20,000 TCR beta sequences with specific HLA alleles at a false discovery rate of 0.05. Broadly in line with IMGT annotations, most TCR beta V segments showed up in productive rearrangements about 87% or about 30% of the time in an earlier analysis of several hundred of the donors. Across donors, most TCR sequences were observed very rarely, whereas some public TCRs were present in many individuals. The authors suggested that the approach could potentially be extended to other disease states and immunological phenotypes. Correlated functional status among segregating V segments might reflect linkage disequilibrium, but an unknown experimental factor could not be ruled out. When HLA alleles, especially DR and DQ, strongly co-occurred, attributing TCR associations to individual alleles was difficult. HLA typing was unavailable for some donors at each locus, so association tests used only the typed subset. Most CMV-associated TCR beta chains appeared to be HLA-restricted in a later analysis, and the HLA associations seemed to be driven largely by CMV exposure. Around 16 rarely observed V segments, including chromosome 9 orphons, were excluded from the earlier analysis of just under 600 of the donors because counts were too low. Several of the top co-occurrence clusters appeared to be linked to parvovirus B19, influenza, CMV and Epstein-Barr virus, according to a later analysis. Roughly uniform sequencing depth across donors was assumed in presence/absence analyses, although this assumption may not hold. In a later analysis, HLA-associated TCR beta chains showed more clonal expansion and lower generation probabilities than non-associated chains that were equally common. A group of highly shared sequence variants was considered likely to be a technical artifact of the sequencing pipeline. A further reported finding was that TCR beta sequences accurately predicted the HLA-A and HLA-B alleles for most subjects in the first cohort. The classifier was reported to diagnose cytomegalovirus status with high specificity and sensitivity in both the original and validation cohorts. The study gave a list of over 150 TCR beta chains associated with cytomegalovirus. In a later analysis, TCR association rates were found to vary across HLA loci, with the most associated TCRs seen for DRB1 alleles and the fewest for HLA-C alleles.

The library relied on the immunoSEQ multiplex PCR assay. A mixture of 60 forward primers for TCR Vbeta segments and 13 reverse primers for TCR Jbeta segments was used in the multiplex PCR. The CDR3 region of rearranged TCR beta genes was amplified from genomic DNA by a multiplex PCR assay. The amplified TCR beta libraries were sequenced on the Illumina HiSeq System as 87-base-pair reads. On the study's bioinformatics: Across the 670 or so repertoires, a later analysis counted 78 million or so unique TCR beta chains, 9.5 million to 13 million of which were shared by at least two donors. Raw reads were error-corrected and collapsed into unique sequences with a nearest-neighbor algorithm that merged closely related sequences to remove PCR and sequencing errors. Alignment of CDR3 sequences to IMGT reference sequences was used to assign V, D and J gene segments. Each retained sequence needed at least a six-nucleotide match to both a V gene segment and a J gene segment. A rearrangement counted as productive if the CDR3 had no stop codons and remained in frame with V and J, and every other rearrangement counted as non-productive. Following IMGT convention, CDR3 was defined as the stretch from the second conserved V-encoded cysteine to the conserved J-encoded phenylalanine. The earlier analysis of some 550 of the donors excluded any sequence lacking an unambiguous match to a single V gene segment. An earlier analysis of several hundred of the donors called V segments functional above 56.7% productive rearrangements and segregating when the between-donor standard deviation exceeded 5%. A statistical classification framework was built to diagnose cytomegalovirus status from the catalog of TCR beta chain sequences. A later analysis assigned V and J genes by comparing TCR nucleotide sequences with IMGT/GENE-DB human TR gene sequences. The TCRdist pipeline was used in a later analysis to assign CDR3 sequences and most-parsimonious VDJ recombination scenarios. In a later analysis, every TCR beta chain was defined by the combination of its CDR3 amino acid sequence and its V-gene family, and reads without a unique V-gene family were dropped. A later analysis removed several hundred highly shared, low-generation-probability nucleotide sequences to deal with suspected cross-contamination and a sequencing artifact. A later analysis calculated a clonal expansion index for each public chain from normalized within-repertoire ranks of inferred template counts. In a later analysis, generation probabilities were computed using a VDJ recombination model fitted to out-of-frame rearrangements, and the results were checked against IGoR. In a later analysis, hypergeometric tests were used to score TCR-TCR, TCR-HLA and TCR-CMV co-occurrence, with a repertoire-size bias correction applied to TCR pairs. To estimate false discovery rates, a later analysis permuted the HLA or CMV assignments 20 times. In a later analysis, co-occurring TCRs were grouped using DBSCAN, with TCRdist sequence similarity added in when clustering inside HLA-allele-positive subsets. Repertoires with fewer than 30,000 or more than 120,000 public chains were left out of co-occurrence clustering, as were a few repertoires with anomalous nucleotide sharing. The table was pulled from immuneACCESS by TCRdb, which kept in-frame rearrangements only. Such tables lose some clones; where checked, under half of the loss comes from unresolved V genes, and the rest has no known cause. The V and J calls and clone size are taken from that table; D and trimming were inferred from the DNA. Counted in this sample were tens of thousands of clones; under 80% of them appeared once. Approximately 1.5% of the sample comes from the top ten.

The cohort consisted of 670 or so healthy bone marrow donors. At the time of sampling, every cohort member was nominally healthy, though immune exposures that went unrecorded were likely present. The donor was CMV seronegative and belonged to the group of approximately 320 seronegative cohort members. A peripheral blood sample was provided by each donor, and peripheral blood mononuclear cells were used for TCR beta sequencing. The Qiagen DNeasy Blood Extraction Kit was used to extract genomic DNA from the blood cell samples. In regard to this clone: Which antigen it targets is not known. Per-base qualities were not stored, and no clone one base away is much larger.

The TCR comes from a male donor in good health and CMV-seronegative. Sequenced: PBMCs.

The nucleotide sequence is TGTGCCAGCAGCAGACAACCCAGGGACAGATCGCAGGGGACCCTCCACTTT. Its protein reads: CASSRQPRDRSQGTLHF. The sequence joins TRBV21-1 to TRBJ1-6; the D call TRBD1 from the table was never checked on the DNA. TRBV21-1 is a pseudogene locus. CDR3 length: 17 amino acids, cysteine to phenylalanine. Of all the DNA, just the CDR3 is kept, 51 bases in frame from base 1.